This T cell receptor (beta chain) is drawn from a study of T cell repertoires in cytomegalovirus infection. As for the study in general: Public TCR beta signatures were indicative of both CMV infection and a matching HLA type. Findings and caveats of the study: Identification of carriers of CMV plus the relevant HLA was performed using cumulative public TCR beta family frequency. Clonotypes of TCR beta that were HLA-C-restricted and CMV-specific dominated the ex vivo response.

About this clonotype itself: As yet, its antigen is unknown.

The trim removed 5 bases at V and 3 bases at J, leaving 12 bases unmatched. Germline V lookup: CDR1 DFQATT, CDR2 SNEGSKA (reference sequence). This CDR3 has 16 residues. One entry per CDR3 protein, called by TCRdb with MiXCR from the reads. The repertoire has 740,000 or so distinct CDR3 sequences, 35% of them found once; the top ten carry 2.8%. The sequencing sample was made of PBMCs. The gene calls are TRBV20-1 and TRBJ2-3; TRBD2 matches at 9 bases. This sequence originates from a human donor in good health (CMV status not recorded). Some clones in this sample may be carry-over from other donors' samples. CDR3 nucleotide sequence: TGCAGTGCTTTAACCCCGGGCGGGGGGGCGACAGATACGCAGTATTTT. Its protein product is CSALTPGGGATDTQYF.